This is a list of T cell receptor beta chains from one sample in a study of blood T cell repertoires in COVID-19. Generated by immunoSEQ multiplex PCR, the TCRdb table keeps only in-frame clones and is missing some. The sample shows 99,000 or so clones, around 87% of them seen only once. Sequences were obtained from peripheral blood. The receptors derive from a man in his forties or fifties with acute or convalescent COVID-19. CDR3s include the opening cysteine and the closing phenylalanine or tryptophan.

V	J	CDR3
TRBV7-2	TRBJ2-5	CASTRAGGPGTQYF
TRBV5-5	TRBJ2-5	CASSLGGRLAGGQETQYF
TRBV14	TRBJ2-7	CASSRQTGWNPHEQYF
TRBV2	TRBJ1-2	CASSARWGQGYNYGYTF
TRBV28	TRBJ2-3	CASRYSDTDTQYF
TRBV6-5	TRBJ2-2	CASRYYTNTGELFF
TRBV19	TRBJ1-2	CASSIGGQGNYGYTF
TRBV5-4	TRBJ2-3	CASSFLTGTDTQYF
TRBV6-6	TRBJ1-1	CASQVRANTEAFF
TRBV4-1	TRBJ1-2	CASSPTSANYGYTF
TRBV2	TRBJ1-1	CASSYTGGGTEAFF
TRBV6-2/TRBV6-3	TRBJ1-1	CASSYKTGYVNTEAFF
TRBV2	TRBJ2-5	CASSPSGAQETQYF
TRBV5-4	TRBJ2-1	CASSLGGSSYNEQFF
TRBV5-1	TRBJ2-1	CASSLEGLAISYNEQFF
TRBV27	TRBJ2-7	CASSPGTGAGEQYF
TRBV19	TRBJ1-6	CASSVQQGAFSSPLHF
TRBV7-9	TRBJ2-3	CASSLVPLGVSSTDTQYF
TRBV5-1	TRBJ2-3	CASMGRAGAGDTQYF
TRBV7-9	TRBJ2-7	CASSSRGQRVYEQYF
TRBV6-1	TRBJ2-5	CASSDTGKAQETQYF
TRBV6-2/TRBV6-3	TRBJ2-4	CASSGLALAKNIQYF
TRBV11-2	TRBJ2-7	CASSPGQGYEQYF
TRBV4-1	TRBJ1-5	CASSQVEGAGQPQHF
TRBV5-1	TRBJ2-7	CASSLDRAGYEQYF
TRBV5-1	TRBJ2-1	CASSLGGRVNEQFF
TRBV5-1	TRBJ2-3	CASSPGLAGVNTDTQYF
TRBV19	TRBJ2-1	CASSILAGSNNEQFF
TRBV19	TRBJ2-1	CASSITSGGLAGTYNEQFF
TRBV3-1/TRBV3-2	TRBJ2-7	CASSLPSGRAANYYEQYF
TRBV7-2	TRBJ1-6	CASSLLGNSPLHF
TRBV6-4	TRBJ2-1	CASSITTFNEQFF
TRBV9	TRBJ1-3	CASTGTGSGNTIYF
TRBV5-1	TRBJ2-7	CASSSSSEQYF
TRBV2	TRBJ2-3	CATTKARTDTQYF
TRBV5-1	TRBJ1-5	CASSSGQNNQPQHF
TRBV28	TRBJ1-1	CASSLGRARYTEAFF
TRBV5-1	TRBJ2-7	CASSSGQGAEEQYF